Listed below are T cell receptor delta chains from one sample, sequenced in a study of gamma-delta T cells after stem cell transplantation. TCRdb made new clone calls on the RT-PCR reads using CATT. The table records 6,500 or so delta-chain clones, approximately 25% of them present only once. The sequencing input was gamma-delta T cells. The receptors stem from a human donor. It is not recorded whose cells these are; they may come from a transplant donor. Each CDR3 is given with its conserved first and last residue. A D gene is named only where the DNA matches it firmly. Expanded clones get a size class; other rows say once, few or many, or leave the size out.

v_gene	j_gene	d_gene	abundance	CDR3aa	CDR3nt
TRDV2	TRDJ1	TRDD3	few	CACDKVWGIRGPRYTDKLIF	TGTGCCTGTGACAAAGTCTGGGGGATACGCGGTCCTAGATACACCGATAAACTCATCTTT
TRDV2	TRDJ1	NA	NA	CACGTVLPTTDKLIF	TGTGCCTGTGGCACCGTACTCCCTACCACCGATAAACTCATCTTT
TRDV2	TRDJ1	NA	medium-sized	CACDTLMRPTDKLIF	TGTGCCTGTGACACACTGATGAGGCCCACCGATAAACTCATCTTT
TRDV2	TRDJ1	NA	few	CACDPVLGSDGVRGKLIF	TGTGCCTGTGACCCTGTTCTTGGTTCTGACGGGGTACGGGGTAAACTCATCTTT
TRDV2	TRDJ1	NA	NA	CACDPLLRWNTDKPIF	TGTGCCTGTGACCCTCTCCTACGTTGGAACACCGATAAACCCATCTTT
TRDV2	TRDJ1	TRDD3	NA	CACDFVLGDPLRTLIF	TGTGCCTGTGACTTCGTACTGGGGGATCCCCTTCGGACTCTCATCTTT
TRDV2	TRDJ1	NA	NA	CACDTVGDSYTDKLIF	TGCGCCTGTGACACCGTTGGGGATTCGTACACCGATAAACTCATCTTT
TRDV2	TRDJ3	TRDD2	once	CACDTPGFLRNGRSSWDTRQMFF	TGTGCCTGTGACACCCCAGGGTTCCTACGGAATGGACGTAGCTCCTGGGACACCCGACAGATGTTTTTC
TRDV2	TRDJ1	TRDD3	NA	CACDTLEGGNSGGIRGTDDKLIF	TGTGCCTGTGACACATTAGAGGGGGGCAACTCCGGGGGGATAAGGGGCACCGATGATAAACTCATCTTT
TRDV1	TRDJ1	TRDD3	NA	CALGAGLLRAGGYADKLIF	TGTGCTCTTGGGGCCGGCCTACTTAGGGCTGGGGGATACGCCGATAAACTCATCTTT
TRDV2	TRDJ1	NA	few	CACDTIGYTDKLIF	TGTGCCTGTGACACCATCGGATACACCGATAAACTCATCTTT
TRDV2	TRDJ1	TRDD3	NA	CACDPLHLIRDQLGDQYTDKLIF	TGTGCCTGTGACCCCCTCCACCTCATTCGGGATCAACTGGGGGACCAGTACACCGATAAACTCATCTTT
TRDV2	TRDJ1	TRDD3	medium-sized	CACDTIRLGDTQYTDKLIF	TGTGCCTGTGACACGATCCGACTGGGGGATACCCAGTACACCGATAAACTCATCTTT
TRDV2	TRDJ1	TRDD3	medium-sized	CACDGVLGDTDDKLIF	TGTGCCTGTGACGGGGTACTGGGGGATACCGACGATAAACTCATCTTT
TRDV1	TRDJ1	TRDD3	NA	CALGELAPGIRGLTDKLIF	TGTGCTCTTGGGGAACTAGCCCCGGGGATACGCGGTCTCACCGATAAACTCATCTTT
TRDV3	TRDJ1	TRDD3	few	CAFSGDNHTDKLIF	TGTGCCTTTAGTGGGGATAACCACACCGATAAACTCATCTTT
TRDV2	TRDJ3	NA	medium-sized	CACDGGTPFSWDTRQMFF	TGTGCCTGTGACGGGGGTACTCCTTTCTCCTGGGACACCCGACAGATGTTTTTC
TRDV2	TRDJ1	TRDD3	few	CACDTVGGGYASDKLIF	TGTGCCTGTGACACCGTTGGTGGGGGATACGCATCAGATAAACTCATCTTT